The next 20 T cell receptor beta chains were all read from a single sample in a study of blood T cells in healthy people across ages (dated by TCRdb to between 2015 and 2017). Receptors were amplified or captured by 5' RACE. The listed sequencing device is Illumina HiSeq 2500. The second PCR ran for roughly 7 to 12 cycles and used a J-beta primer mix along with a sample-barcoded 5' primer. The public sequencing data were trimmed at Q25 with fastp and processed into clonotypes with MiXCR by TCRdb, which kept only in-frame beta chains. Rows are combined by CDR3 protein, so each entry shows the most common genes and DNA. The sample table holds some 920,000 distinct CDR3 sequences, of which about 51% were seen once. The ten largest clones represent about 20% of the sample. Sequenced input: blood. The receptors were sampled from a woman between 55 and 75 years old in good health.

This clonotype has only a few counts. The CDR3 nucleotides read TGTGCCAGCAGCCACATGTTAAGAGCGGGCTACTCCTACGAGCAGTACTTC. Residues: CASSHMLRAGYSYEQYF. This rearrangement joins TRBV3-1 to TRBJ2-7; tentative D call: TRBD2 (6 bases). The CDR3 totals 17 residues. The ends were cut back, 3 bases at V and 0 bases at J, with 18 bases in the middle. Germline CDR1 LGHDT, CDR2 YNNKEL (reference sequence).

The chain combines TRBV12-3 or TRBV12-4 with TRBJ1-2, with D possibly matching TRBD1 (6 bases). The CDR3 contains 13 residues. V lost 5 bases and J 6 bases, leaving 13 bases between the germline ends. CDR3 in amino acids: CASSLLKGDGYTF. CDR3 coding DNA: TGTGCCAGCAGTCTACTAAAGGGGGATGGCTACACCTTC.

For this clonotype: One base away lies a much larger clone, so this may be a sequencing read error. This chain connects TRBV2 to TRBJ1-5, with 7 bases identical to TRBD1. This CDR3 region has 14 residues. CDR1 SNHLY and CDR2 FYNNEI come from the germline V gene. The CDR3 DNA reads TGTGTCAGCAGTGACAGGGCTCCGCGTCAGCCCCAGCATTTT. It is translated as CVSSDRAPRQPQHF.

This clonotype was observed many times. The J gene is TRBJ2-1, the V gene TRBV7-2; no reliable D call. Germline V lookup: CDR1 SGHTA, CDR2 FQGNSA. The V and J ends lost 3 bases and 6 bases respectively, with 12 bases between them. This CDR3 has 14 residues. The CDR3 bases are TGTGCCAGCAGCTTCCCTAGAAATATCAATGAGCAGTTCTTC. Encoded protein: CASSFPRNINEQFF.

V gene TRBV9 combines with J gene TRBJ1-4; D is unresolved. The CDR3 extends over 15 amino acids. Between the trimmed V and J ends, which lost 3 bases and 8 bases, there was a span of 17 bases. In germline, CDR1 is SGDLS, CDR2 YYNGEE. The CDR3 is CASSALGISKEKLFF. CDR3 bases: TGTGCCAGCAGCGCCCTGGGGATAAGTAAGGAAAAACTGTTTTTT.

This clonotype turned up a few times. The chain links TRBV15 to TRBJ2-6; D unclear. This CDR3 spans 18 amino acids. Germline V CDR1 and CDR2: LNHNV, YYDKDF (reference sequence). The V and J ends lost 5 bases and 1 base respectively, with 18 bases between them. The CDR3 sequence: CATSWVRGQLSGANVLTF. Here the CDR3 DNA reads TGTGCCACCAGCTGGGTACGAGGTCAGCTATCTGGGGCCAACGTCCTGACTTTC.

The sample holds a few counts of this clonotype. V and J are TRBV14 and TRBJ1-1; D not resolved. CDR3 length: 13 residues. Germline values: CDR1 SGHDN, CDR2 FVKESK. Trimming left V 1 base short and J 6 bases short, with 9 bases between. CDR3 amino acids: CASSQVKYAEAFF. The CDR3 DNA reads TGTGCCAGCAGCCAAGTTAAATACGCTGAAGCTTTCTTT.

This rearrangement joins TRBV9 to TRBJ2-7; 13 bases fit TRBD2. From germline, CDR1 is SGDLS and CDR2 YYNGEE. The CDR3 has 15 residues. With 3 bases clipped from V and 3 bases from J, the junction kept 3 bases outside the gene matches. The DNA of the CDR3 is TGTGCCAGCAGCGGCGGGACTAGCGGGATCTACGAGCAGTACTTC. This encodes CASSGGTSGIYEQYF.

V gene TRBV6-2 or TRBV6-3 combines with J gene TRBJ2-6; either TRBD1 or TRBD2 may supply D (5 bases each). The germline V and J ends were trimmed by 5 bases and 0 bases, with 14 bases remaining between them. Germline CDR1 reads MNHEY; CDR2 reads SVGEGT. There are 17 residues in the CDR3. The CDR3 loop is CASSLRDGYSGANVLTF. In DNA, the CDR3 is TGTGCCAGCAGTCTCCGGGACGGATACTCTGGGGCCAACGTCCTGACTTTC.

This rearrangement joins TRBV5-1 to TRBJ1-5; D call uncertain. The V gene's germline CDR1 is SGHRS and CDR2 YFSETQ. The CDR3 consists of 15 residues. Trimming pared 0 bases from V and 6 bases from J, leaving 13 bases between. CDR3 sequence: CASSLAGFGSQPQHF. In DNA form, the CDR3 reads TGCGCCAGCAGCTTGGCCGGGTTTGGCAGTCAGCCCCAGCATTTT.

The V gene is TRBV15, the J gene TRBJ1-5; D is unclear. This CDR3 contains 15 residues. The ends were cut back, 0 bases at V and 0 bases at J, with 6 bases in the middle. Germline CDR1 LNHNV, CDR2 YYDKDF (reference sequence). CDR3 loop: CATSRDQTSNQPQHF. The CDR3 DNA reads as TGTGCCACCAGCAGAGATCAGACTAGCAATCAGCCCCAGCATTTT.

Regarding this clonotype: One end of the junction does not line up with germline, which may come from a read error. This chain uses TRBV29-1 with TRBJ2-1; 15 bases fit TRBD2. Per germline, CDR1 SQVTM and CDR2 ANQGSEA. The length of the CDR3 is 15 residues. CDR3 region: CSVEGTSGGNNEQCF. In DNA form, the CDR3 reads TGCAGCGTTGAGGGGACTAGCGGGGGGAACAATGAGCAGTGCTTC.

In DNA form, the CDR3 reads TGTGCCAGCATTTACCGGGGTGAGCAGTTCTTC. As protein: CASIYRGEQFF. The chain links TRBV27 to TRBJ2-1; D may be TRBD2 (5 bases). The ends were cut back, 7 bases at V and 9 bases at J, with 10 bases in the middle. Per germline, CDR1 MNHEY and CDR2 SMNVEV (reference sequence). This CDR3 region has 11 residues.

This chain connects TRBV7-2 to TRBJ2-1; 8 bases line up with TRBD2. The length of the CDR3 is 19 residues. CDR1 and CDR2 from the germline V gene are SGHTA and FQGNSA. J lost 8 bases, V lost 1 base, and 19 bases had no gene match. The CDR3 loop is CASSLVWGFTSGSGYEQFF. CDR3 sequence (DNA): TGTGCCAGCAGCTTAGTCTGGGGCTTTACTAGCGGAAGTGGTTATGAGCAGTTCTTC.

V gene TRBV5-1 combines with J gene TRBJ2-7; a weak D match, TRBD2 (6 bases). The germline CDR1 and CDR2 sequences are SGHRS and YFSETQ. The V and J ends lost 0 bases and 4 bases respectively, with 11 bases between them. The CDR3 has 14 residues. This CDR3 is CASSLVGLTYEQYF. The CDR3 nucleotides read TGCGCCAGCAGCTTGGTCGGACTAACTTACGAGCAGTACTTC.

The gene calls are TRBV20-1 and TRBJ1-4; D is possibly TRBD1 (6 bases). Germline-derived CDR1 and CDR2 are DFQATT and SNEGSKA (reference sequence). CDR3 size: 16 residues. Trimming took off 0 bases at V and 0 bases at J, with 11 bases between the two ends. CDR3 protein: CSARDPGVATNEKLFF. The CDR3 nucleotides are TGCAGTGCTAGAGATCCAGGGGTGGCAACTAATGAAAAACTGTTTTTT.

V and J are TRBV7-2 and TRBJ1-1, with D perhaps matching TRBD1 (6 bases). Germline CDR1 is SGHTA and CDR2 is FQGNSA. The length of the CDR3 is 15 residues. Between the trimmed V and J ends, which lost 8 bases and 1 base, there was a span of 17 bases. The CDR3 bases are TGTGCCAGCGCGGACAACAGGGTGTGGAACACTGAAGCTTTCTTT. Protein product: CASADNRVWNTEAFF.

The J gene is TRBJ2-1, the V gene TRBV7-2, with TRBD1 as a possible D gene (6 bases). The germline gives CDR1 SGHTA, CDR2 FQGNSA. This CDR3 contains 15 residues. V was pared by 2 bases and J by 4 bases, with 12 bases between. CDR3 in amino acids: CASSLLIGQYNEQFF. As DNA, the CDR3 is TGTGCCAGCAGCTTATTGATTGGACAGTACAATGAGCAGTTCTTC. Complete variable domain (other parts from reference TRBV7-2 and TRBJ2-1): GAGVSQSPSNKVTEKGKDVELRCDPISGHTALYWYRQSLGQGLEFLIYFQGNSAPDKSGLPSDRFSAERTGGSVSTLTIQRTQQEDSAVYLCASSLLIGQYNEQFFGPGTRLTVL.

The chain uses TRBV19 and TRBJ2-4, with D perhaps matching TRBD1 (5 bases). The DNA matches TRBJ2-7 better at its end, which makes the J call doubtful. In germline, CDR1 is LNHDA, CDR2 SQIVND (reference sequence). The CDR3 has 17 residues. This chain's CDR3 is CASSIDRAGRSSYEQYF. The CDR3 DNA follows: TGTGCCAGTAGTATTGACCGGGCAGGGCGGTCCTCCTACGAGCAGTACTTC.

The genes are TRBV20-1 and TRBJ2-3; TRBD1 agrees at 10 bases. Germline CDR1 and CDR2: DFQATT and SNEGSKA (reference sequence). V lost 6 bases to trimming and J lost 5 bases; unmatched junction nucleotides: 11. This CDR3 region has 15 residues. CDR3 in DNA: TGCAGTGCCAACCTCCGGGACAGGGGAGAAGATACGCAGTATTTT. Protein product: CSANLRDRGEDTQYF.